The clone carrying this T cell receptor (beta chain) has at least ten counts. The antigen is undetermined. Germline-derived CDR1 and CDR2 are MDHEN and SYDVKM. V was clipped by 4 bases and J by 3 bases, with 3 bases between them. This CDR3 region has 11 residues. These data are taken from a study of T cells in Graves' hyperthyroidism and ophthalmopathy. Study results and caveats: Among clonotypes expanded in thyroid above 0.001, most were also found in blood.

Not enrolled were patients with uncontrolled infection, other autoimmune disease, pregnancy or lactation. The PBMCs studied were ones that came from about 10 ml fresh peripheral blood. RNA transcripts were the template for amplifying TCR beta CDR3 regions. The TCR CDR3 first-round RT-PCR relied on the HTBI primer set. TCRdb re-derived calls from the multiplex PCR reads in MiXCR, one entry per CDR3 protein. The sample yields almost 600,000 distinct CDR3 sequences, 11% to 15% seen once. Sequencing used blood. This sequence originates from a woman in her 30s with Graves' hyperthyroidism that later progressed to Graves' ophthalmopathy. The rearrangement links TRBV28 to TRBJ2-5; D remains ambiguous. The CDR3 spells CASSSEETQYF. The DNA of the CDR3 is TGTGCCAGCAGTTCCGAAGAGACCCAGTACTTC.